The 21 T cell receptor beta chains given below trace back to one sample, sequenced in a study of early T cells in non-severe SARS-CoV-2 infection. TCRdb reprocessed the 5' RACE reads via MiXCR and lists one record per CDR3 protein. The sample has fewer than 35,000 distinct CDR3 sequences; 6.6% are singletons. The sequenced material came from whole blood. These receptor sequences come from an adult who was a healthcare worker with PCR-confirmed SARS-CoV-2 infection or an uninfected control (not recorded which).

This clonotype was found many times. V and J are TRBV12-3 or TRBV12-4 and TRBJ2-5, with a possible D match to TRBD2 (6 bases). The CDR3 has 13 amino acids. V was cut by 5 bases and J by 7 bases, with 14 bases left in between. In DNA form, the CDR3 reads TGTGCCAGCAGTGTTAGCGGTGCGCGGACCCAGTACTTC. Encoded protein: CASSVSGARTQYF.

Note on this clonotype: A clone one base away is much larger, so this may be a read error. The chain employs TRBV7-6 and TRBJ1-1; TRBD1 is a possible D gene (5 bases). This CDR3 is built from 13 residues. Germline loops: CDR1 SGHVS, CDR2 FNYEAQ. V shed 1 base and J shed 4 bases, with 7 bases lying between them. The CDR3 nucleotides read TGTGCCAGCAGCTTAGACAGGAGCACTGAAGCTTTCTTT. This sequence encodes CASSLDRSTEAFF.

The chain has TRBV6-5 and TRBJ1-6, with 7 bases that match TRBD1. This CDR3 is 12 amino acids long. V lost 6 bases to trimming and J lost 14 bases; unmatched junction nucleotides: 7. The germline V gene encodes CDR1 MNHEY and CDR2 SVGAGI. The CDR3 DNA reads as TGTGCCAGCAGACCACAGGGGTCGGCCCTCCACTTT. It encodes CASRPQGSALHF.

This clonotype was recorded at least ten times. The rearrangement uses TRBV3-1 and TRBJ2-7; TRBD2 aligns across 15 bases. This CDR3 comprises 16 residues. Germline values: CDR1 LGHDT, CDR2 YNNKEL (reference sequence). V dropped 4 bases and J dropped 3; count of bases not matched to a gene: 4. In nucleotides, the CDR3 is TGTGCCAGCAGCCTCCAGGGACTAGCGGGAGGCTACGAGCAGTACTTC. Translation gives CASSLQGLAGGYEQYF.

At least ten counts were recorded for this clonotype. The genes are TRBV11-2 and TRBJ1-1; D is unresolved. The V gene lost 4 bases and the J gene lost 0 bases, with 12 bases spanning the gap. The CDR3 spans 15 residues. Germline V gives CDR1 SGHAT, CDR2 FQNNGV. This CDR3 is CASSSPRTMNTEAFF. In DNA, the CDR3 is TGTGCCAGCAGCTCACCTCGTACCATGAACACTGAAGCTTTCTTT.

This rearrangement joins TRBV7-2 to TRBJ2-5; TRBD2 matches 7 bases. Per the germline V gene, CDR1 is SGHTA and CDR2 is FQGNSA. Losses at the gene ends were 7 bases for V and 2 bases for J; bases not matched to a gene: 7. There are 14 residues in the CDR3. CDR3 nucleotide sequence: TGTGCCAGCACCCAATGGGGGGGTCAAGAGACCCAGTACTTC. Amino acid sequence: CASTQWGGQETQYF.

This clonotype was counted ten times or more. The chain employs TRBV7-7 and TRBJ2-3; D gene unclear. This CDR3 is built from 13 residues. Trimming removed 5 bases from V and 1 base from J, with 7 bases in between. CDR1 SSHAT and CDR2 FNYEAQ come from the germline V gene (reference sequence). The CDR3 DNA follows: TGTGCCAGCAGCCCCTTACGCACAGATACGCAGTATTTT. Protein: CASSPLRTDTQYF.

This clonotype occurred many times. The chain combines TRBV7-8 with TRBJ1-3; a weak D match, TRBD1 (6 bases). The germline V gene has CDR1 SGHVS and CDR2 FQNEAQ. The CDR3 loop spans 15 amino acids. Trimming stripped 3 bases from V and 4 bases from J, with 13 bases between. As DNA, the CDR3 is TGTGCCAGCAGCTTTCCAGGGGAGATGGGAAACACCATATATTTT. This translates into CASSFPGEMGNTIYF. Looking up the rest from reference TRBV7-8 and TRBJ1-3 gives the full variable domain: GAGVSQSPRYKVAKRGQDVALRCDPISGHVSLFWYQQALGQGPEFLTYFQNEAQLDKSGLPSDRFFAERPEGSVSTLKIQRTQQEDSAVYLCASSFPGEMGNTIYFGEGSWLTVV.

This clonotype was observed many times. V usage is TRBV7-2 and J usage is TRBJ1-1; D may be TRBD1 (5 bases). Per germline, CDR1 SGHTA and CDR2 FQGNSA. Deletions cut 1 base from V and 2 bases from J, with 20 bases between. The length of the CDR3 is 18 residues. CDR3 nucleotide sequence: TGTGCCAGCAGCTTAGATCCGCCACGTGTCCAGGGCAACACTGAAGCTTTCTTT. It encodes CASSLDPPRVQGNTEAFF. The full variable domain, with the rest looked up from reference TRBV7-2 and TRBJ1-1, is GAGVSQSPSNKVTEKGKDVELRCDPISGHTALYWYRQSLGQGLEFLIYFQGNSAPDKSGLPSDRFSAERTGGSVSTLTIQRTQQEDSAVYLCASSLDPPRVQGNTEAFFGQGTRLTVV.

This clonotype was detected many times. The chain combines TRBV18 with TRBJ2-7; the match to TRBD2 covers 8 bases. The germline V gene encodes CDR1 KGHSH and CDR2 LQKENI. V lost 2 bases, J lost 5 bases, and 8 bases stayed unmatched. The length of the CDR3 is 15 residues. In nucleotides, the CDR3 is TGTGCCAGCTCACCAACAGCGGGAGCGGTCCACGAGCAGTACTTC. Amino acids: CASSPTAGAVHEQYF.

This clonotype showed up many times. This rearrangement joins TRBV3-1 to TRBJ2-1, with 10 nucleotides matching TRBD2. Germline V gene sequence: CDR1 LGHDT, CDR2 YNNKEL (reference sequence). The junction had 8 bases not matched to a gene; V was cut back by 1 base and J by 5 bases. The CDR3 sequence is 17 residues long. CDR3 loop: CASSQVSSSGSDNEQFF. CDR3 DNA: TGTGCCAGCAGCCAAGTTTCTTCTAGCGGGAGCGACAATGAGCAGTTCTTC.

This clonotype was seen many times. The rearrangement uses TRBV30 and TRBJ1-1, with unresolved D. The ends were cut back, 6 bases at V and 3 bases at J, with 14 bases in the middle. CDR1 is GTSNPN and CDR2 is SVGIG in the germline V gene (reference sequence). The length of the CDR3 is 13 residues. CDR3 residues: CACHPFGHTEAFF. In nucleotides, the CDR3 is TGTGCCTGCCACCCCTTTGGGCACACTGAAGCTTTCTTT.

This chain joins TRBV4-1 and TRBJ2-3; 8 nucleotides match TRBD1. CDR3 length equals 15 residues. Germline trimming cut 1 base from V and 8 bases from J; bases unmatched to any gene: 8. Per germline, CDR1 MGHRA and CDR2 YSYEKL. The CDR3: CASSQGDRLIATQYF. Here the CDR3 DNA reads TGCGCCAGCAGCCAAGGGGACAGGCTCATAGCTACGCAGTATTTT.

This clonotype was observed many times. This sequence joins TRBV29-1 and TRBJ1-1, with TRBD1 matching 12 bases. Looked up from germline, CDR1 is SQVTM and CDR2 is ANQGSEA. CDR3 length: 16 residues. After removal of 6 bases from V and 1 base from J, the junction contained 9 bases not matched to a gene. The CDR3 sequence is CSVGGTGGEKNTEAFF. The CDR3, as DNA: TGCAGCGTCGGCGGGACAGGGGGCGAAAAGAACACTGAAGCTTTCTTT.

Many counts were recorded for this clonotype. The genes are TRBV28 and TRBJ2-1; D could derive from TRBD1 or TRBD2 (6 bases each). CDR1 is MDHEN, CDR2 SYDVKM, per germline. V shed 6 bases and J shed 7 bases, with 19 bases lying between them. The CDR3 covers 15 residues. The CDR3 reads CASSEGGDRKNEQFF. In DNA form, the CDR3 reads TGTGCCAGCAGCGAGGGGGGTGACAGAAAGAATGAGCAGTTCTTC. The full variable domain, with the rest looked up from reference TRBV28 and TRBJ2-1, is DVKVTQSSRYLVKRTGEKVFLECVQDMDHENMFWYRQDPGLGLRLIYFSYDVKMKEKGDIPEGYSVSREKKERFSLILESASTNQTSMYLCASSEGGDRKNEQFFGPGTRLTVL.

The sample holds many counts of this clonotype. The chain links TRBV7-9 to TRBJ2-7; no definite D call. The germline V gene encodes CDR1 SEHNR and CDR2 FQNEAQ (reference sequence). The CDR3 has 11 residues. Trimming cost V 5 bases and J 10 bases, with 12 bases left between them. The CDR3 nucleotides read TGTGCCAGCAGCCCCCCAGGACCCCAGTACTTC. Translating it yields CASSPPGPQYF. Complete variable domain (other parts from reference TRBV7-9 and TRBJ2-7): DTGVSQNPRHKITKRGQNVTFRCDPISEHNRLYWYRQTLGQGPEFLTYFQNEAQLEKSRLLSDRFSAERPKGSFSTLEIQRTEQGDSAMYLCASSPPGPQYFGPGTRLTVT.

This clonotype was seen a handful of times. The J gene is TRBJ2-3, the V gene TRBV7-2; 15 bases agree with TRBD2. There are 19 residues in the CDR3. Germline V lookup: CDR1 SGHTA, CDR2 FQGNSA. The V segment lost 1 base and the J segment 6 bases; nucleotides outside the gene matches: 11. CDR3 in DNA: TGTGCCAGCAGCTTAGTCGGGACTAGCGGGAGGCCCCCAACCGATACGCAGTATTTT. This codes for CASSLVGTSGRPPTDTQYF.

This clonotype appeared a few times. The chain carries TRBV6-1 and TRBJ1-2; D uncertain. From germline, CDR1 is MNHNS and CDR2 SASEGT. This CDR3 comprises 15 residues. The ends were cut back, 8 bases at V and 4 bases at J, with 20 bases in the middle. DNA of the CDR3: TGTGCCAGCGACCCAGCCCGCCACAGCGGCTATGGCTACACCTTC. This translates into CASDPARHSGYGYTF.

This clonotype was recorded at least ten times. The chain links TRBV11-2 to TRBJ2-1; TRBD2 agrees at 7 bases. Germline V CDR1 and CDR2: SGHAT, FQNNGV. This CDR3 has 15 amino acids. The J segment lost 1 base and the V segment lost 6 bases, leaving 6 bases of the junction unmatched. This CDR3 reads CASSRTRRSYNEQFF. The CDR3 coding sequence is TGTGCCAGCAGTCGGACTAGGCGGTCCTACAATGAGCAGTTCTTC.

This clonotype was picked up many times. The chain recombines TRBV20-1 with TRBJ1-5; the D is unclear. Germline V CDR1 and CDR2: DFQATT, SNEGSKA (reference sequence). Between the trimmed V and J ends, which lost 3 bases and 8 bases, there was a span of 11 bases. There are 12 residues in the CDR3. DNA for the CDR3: TGCAGTGCTAGCTCCTCTTATAAGCCCCAGCATTTT. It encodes CSASSSYKPQHF.

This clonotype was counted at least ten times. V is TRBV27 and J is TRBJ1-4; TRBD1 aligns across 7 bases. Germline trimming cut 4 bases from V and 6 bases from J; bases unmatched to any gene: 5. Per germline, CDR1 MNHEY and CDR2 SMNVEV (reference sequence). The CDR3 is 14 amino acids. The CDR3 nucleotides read TGTGCCAGCAGTTGGAGGACAGGTGATGAAAAACTGTTTTTT. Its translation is CASSWRTGDEKLFF.